The rows below give T cell receptor beta chains drawn from one sample of a study of blood T cells in healthy people across ages. MiXCR was run by TCRdb on the 5' RACE reads, yielding one entry per CDR3 protein. The sample lists 1.5 million to 1.8 million distinct CDR3 sequences, about 45% occurring once. Sequencing was done on a sample of blood. The receptors shown here come from a woman under 30 in good health. Each CDR3 is given with its conserved first and last residue. A D gene is named only where the DNA matches it firmly. The size entry is marked missing in some rows and otherwise reads once, few, many or a size class.

TRBJ2-7 | - | - | TRBV6-2/TRBV6-3 | TGTGCCAGCAGTCTCCCGACTAGTGCGAGCTCCTACGAGCAGTACTTC | CASSLPTSASSYEQYF
TRBJ1-1 | TRBD1 | few | TRBV12-3/TRBV12-4 | TGTGCCAGCACCGCGGGACAGACGAACACTGAAGCTTTCTTT | CASTAGQTNTEAFF
TRBJ1-2 | - | - | TRBV10-3 | TGTGCCATCAGTGCACAGGGACGGTTCAAAGCTCCCAACTATGGCTACACCTTC | CAISAQGRFKAPNYGYTF
TRBJ2-3 | - | few | TRBV24-1 | TGTGCCACCTCGCCGGAGGGCACAGATACGCAGTATTTT | CATSPEGTDTQYF
TRBJ1-5 | - | few | TRBV7-2 | TGTGCCAGCAGCTTAGGATCCGGCAGGGCAAATCAGCCCCAGCATTTT | CASSLGSGRANQPQHF
TRBJ1-2 | TRBD1 | - | TRBV4-1 | TGCGCCAGCAGCCTCGGGACAGGGACTTGTGGCTACACCTTC | CASSLGTGTCGYTF
TRBJ2-7 | - | - | TRBV20-1 | TGCAGTGCTACAGAGGGCTCGTACGAGCAGTACTTC | CSATEGSYEQYF
TRBJ1-2 | - | few | TRBV19 | TGTGCCAGTAGGAGAAGACTCTATGGCTACACCTTC | CASRRRLYGYTF
TRBJ2-7 | - | - | TRBV7-8 | TGTGCCAGCAGCTTCCGCCGAACAGTAACCTACGAGCAGTACTTC | CASSFRRTVTYEQYF
TRBJ2-2 | TRBD1 | - | TRBV4-3 | TGCGCCAGCAGCCACCCACCCAGGACTTCCGGGACAGGGGGCCTAATGTCCACCGGGGAGCTGTTTTTT | CASSHPPRTSGTGGLMSTGELFF
TRBJ2-1 | TRBD1 | - | TRBV4-2 | TGTGCCAGCAGCCAAGTATTTAGATGGACAGGGTCTTCATACGAGCAGTTCTTC | CASSQVFRWTGSSYEQFF
TRBJ2-6 | - | - | TRBV27 | TGTGCCAGCAGTTTAACTCGGGGAAGCTCTGGGGCCAACGTCCTGACTTTC | CASSLTRGSSGANVLTF
TRBJ2-3 | TRBD1 | - | TRBV10-3 | TGTGCCATCAATAAAAGACAGGGTGTCACAGATACGCAGTATTTT | CAINKRQGVTDTQYF
TRBJ2-7 | - | - | TRBV19 | TGTGCCAGTAGTATTACCAATGAGCAGTACTTC | CASSITNEQYF
TRBJ2-6 | TRBD2 | - | TRBV29-1 | TGCAGCGAATTAGCGGGAGAGGGTTCCGGGGCCAACGTCCTGACTTTC | CSELAGEGSGANVLTF
TRBJ2-3 | - | - | TRBV12-3/TRBV12-4 | TGTGCCAGCAGTGGGGACGTGGTTAGTGCTGATACGCAGTATTTT | CASSGDVVSADTQYF
TRBJ1-1 | - | few | TRBV7-9 | TGTGCCAGCAGCTTAGTGGGCAGGGGAAGCACTGAAGCTTTCTTT | CASSLVGRGSTEAFF
TRBJ2-3 | - | many | TRBV7-2 | TGTGCCAGCAGTTTAAAAGGGACCCCTTCTAGCACAGATACGCAGTATTTT | CASSLKGTPSSTDTQYF
TRBJ2-3 | TRBD1 | - | TRBV5-1 | TGCGCCAGCAGCCTTGGGACAGGGGGCGTTTCTAGCACAGATACGCAGTATTTT | CASSLGTGGVSSTDTQYF
TRBJ1-4 | TRBD1 | once | TRBV5-1 | TGCGCCAGCAGCCCTTCTCAGGGGGCTGGTGAAAAACTGTTTTTT | CASSPSQGAGEKLFF
TRBJ2-7 | TRBD2 | - | TRBV28 | TGTGCCAGCAGCGACGGTCGGGGGGGCGAGCAGTACTTC | CASSDGRGGEQYF
TRBJ1-2 | - | few | TRBV6-2/TRBV6-3 | TGTGCCAGCAGTTACGCCGGCGCGGAATCTAACTATGGCTACACCTTC | CASSYAGAESNYGYTF
TRBJ2-5 | - | - | TRBV12-3/TRBV12-4 | TGTGCCAGCAGTTTCGGGGGAACGGTAAAGGAGTACTTC | CASSFGGTVKEYF
TRBJ2-7 | - | - | TRBV29-1 | TGCAGCGTTGGTGTCAGTGCCTACGAGCAGTACTTC | CSVGVSAYEQYF
TRBJ1-1 | - | - | TRBV12-3/TRBV12-4 | TGTGCCAGCAGTTTAGCGCGAGACAGTTGGGCTGAAGCTTTCTTT | CASSLARDSWAEAFF
TRBJ2-1 | TRBD1 | few | TRBV7-2 | TGTGCCAGCAGCTCCAGAAGGACAGGGACAGATGAGCAGTTCTTC | CASSSRRTGTDEQFF
TRBJ2-2 | - | - | TRBV6-2/TRBV6-3 | TGTGCCAGTCAGCCCAGAGGGCGCAACACCGGGGAGCTGTTTTTT | CASQPRGRNTGELFF
TRBJ2-7 | TRBD2 | - | TRBV7-9 | TGTGCCAGCAGCCCCCCGTTGCTAGCGGACAATGAGCAGTACTTC | CASSPPLLADNEQYF
TRBJ2-3 | - | few | TRBV6-1 | TGTGCCAGCAGTGAGCGGGACGGCGGAAATACGCAGTATTTT | CASSERDGGNTQYF
TRBJ1-1 | - | few | TRBV28 | TGTGCCAGCAGAGCTCCGACGAACACTGAAGCTTTCTTT | CASRAPTNTEAFF
TRBJ1-2 | - | - | TRBV10-3 | TGTGCCATCAGTGAGTCTGTTCGGGGATTCGCTGGCTACACCTTC | CAISESVRGFAGYTF
TRBJ1-2 | - | - | TRBV29-1 | TGCAGCGTTGAAGTGCGGGACGGGGACTATGGCTACACCTTC | CSVEVRDGDYGYTF
TRBJ2-4 | - | - | TRBV6-5 | TGTACCAGCAGTTACGACGGACTGCCCATAGAGCAGTACTTC | CTSSYDGLPIEQYF
TRBJ2-3 | - | - | TRBV3-1 | TGTGCCAGCAGCCAAAGCTACCCAGGAACTGCAGATACGCAGTATTTT | CASSQSYPGTADTQYF
TRBJ1-1 | TRBD1 | - | TRBV13 | TGTGCCAGCAGCCCCCGAGGACAGGGGTTTCTTGGCACTGAAGCTTTCTTT | CASSPRGQGFLGTEAFF
TRBJ2-1 | - | - | TRBV5-6 | TGTGCCAGCAGCTTGGTTCTCGGGGACAATGAGCAGTTCTTC | CASSLVLGDNEQFF